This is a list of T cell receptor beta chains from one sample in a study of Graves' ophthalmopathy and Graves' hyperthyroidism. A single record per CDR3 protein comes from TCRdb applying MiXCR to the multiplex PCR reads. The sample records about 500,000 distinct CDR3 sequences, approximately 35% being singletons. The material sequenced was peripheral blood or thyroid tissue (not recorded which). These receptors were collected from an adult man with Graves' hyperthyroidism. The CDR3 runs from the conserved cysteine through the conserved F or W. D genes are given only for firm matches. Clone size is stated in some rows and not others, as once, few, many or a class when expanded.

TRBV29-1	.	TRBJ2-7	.	CSVVGTAYEQYF	TGCAGCGTTGTGGGGACCGCTTACGAGCAGTACTTC
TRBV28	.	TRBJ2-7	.	CASTARDSLGEQYF	TGTGCCAGCACAGCTCGGGACTCCCTGGGCGAGCAGTACTTC
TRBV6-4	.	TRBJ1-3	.	CASSLSSTDVISGNTIYF	TGTGCCAGCAGTTTATCGTCGACAGACGTAATCTCTGGAAACACCATATATTTT
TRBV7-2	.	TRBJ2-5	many	CASSVQVLETQYF	TGTGCCAGCAGCGTCCAGGTTTTAGAGACCCAGTACTTC
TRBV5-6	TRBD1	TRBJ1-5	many	CASRYRDRGVSNQPQHF	TGTGCCAGCAGATACCGGGACAGGGGGGTCAGCAATCAGCCCCAGCATTTT
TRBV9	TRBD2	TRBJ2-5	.	CASSANSGLGETQYF	TGTGCCAGCAGCGCGAATAGCGGGCTCGGGGAGACCCAGTACTTC
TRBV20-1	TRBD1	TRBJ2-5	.	CSALDRGITDTQYF	TGCAGTGCACTGGACAGGGGGATCACAGATACGCAGTACTTC
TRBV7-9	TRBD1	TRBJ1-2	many	CASSLDTYRGNYGYTF	TGTGCCAGCAGCTTAGATACTTACAGGGGTAACTATGGCTACACCTTC
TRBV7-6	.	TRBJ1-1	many	CASSLRQGISEAFF	TGTGCCAGCAGCTTAAGGCAGGGCATTTCTGAAGCTTTCTTT
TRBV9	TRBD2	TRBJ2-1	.	CASSVVSGRDNEQFF	TGTGCCAGCAGCGTAGTTAGCGGGAGGGACAATGAGCAGTTCTTC
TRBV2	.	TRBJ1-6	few	CASIGDINSPLHF	TGTGCCAGCATAGGGGACATTAATTCACCCCTCCACTTT
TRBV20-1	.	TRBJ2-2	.	CSANGELFF	TGCAGTGCTAACGGGGAGCTGTTTTTT
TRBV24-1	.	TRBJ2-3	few	CATSDSRDLWTDTQYF	TGTGCCACCAGTGACTCCCGGGACTTATGGACAGATACGCAGTATTTT
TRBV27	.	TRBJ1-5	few	CASSFASNQPQHF	TGTGCCAGCAGTTTCGCTAGCAATCAGCCCCAGCATTTT
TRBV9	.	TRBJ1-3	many	CASSGGAVSRSGNTIYF	TGTGCCAGCAGCGGGGGGGCGGTCAGTCGGTCTGGAAACACCATATATTTT
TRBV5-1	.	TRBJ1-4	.	CASSIGGTTNEKLFF	TGCGCCAGCAGCATCGGGGGCACAACTAATGAAAAACTGTTTTTT
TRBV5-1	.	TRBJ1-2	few	CASSQDPSGDGGYTF	TGCGCCAGCAGCCAAGACCCATCAGGGGATGGTGGCTACACCTTC
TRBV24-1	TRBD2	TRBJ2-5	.	CASSYVTATSGVPETQYF	TGTGCCAGCAGTTACGTGACAGCGACTAGCGGGGTACCAGAGACCCAGTACTTC
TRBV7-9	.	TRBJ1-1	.	CASSLEAEAFF	TGTGCCAGCAGCTTAGAGGCAGAAGCTTTCTTT
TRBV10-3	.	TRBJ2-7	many	CAISEGLVKGSYEQYF	TGTGCCATCAGTGAAGGTCTAGTTAAGGGTTCCTACGAGCAGTACTTC
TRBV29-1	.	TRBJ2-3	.	CSVEDDKSTDTQYF	TGCAGCGTTGAAGATGACAAATCCACAGATACGCAGTATTTT
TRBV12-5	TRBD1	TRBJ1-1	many	CASGLATGTGRVEAFF	TGTGCTAGTGGTTTGGCCACCGGGACAGGGAGGGTGGAAGCTTTCTTT
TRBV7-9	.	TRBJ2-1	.	CASSPLHAPSYNEQFF	TGTGCCAGCAGCCCACTACATGCCCCCTCCTACAATGAGCAGTTCTTC
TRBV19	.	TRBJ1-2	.	CASSTQRRGINYGYTF	TGTGCCAGTAGTACCCAGAGGAGGGGGATTAACTATGGCTACACCTTC
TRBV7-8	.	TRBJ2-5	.	CASSPAEGRAETQYF	TGTGCCAGCAGCCCAGCTGAGGGCAGGGCAGAGACCCAGTACTTC
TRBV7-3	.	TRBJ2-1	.	CASSQYPGTISNEQFF	TGCGCCAGCAGCCAATACCCGGGGACAATCTCCAATGAGCAGTTCTTC
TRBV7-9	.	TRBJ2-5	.	CASSIPVRLAGSSGGETQYF	TGTGCCAGCAGCATCCCAGTCAGACTGGCGGGGTCCAGTGGTGGGGAGACCCAGTACTTC
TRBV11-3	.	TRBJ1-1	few	CASSLISGSATEAFF	TGTGCCAGCAGCTTAATTTCGGGTTCAGCGACTGAAGCTTTCTTT
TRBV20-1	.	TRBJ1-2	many	CSARTRGMGPDGYTF	TGCAGTGCGAGGACACGGGGCATGGGGCCGGACGGCTACACCTTC
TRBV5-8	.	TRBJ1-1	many	CASSLDAGVMNTEAFF	TGTGCCAGCAGCTTGGACGCAGGGGTGATGAACACTGAAGCTTTCTTT
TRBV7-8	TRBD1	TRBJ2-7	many	CASSLGHTGQAISYEQYF	TGTGCCAGCAGCTTAGGCCACACGGGACAGGCAATCTCCTACGAGCAGTACTTC
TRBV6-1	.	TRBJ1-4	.	CASRTERPLFF	TGTGCCAGCAGGACAGAGAGACCTCTGTTTTTT
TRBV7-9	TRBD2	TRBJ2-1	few	CASSVSGEQFF	TGTGCCAGCAGCGTTAGCGGGGAGCAGTTCTTC
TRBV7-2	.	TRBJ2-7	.	CASSLVVGGIYEQYF	TGTGCCAGCAGCTTAGTAGTTGGCGGGATCTACGAGCAGTACTTC
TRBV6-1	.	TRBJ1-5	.	CASSEDRRVIRSNQPQHF	TGTGCCAGCAGTGAAGACAGGAGGGTTATTCGGAGCAATCAGCCCCAGCATTTT
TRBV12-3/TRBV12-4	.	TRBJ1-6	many	CASSLTDRNSPLHF	TGTGCCAGCAGTCTAACAGACCGTAATTCACCCCTCCACTTT
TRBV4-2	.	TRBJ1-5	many	CASSQVGVGSNQPQHF	TGTGCCAGCAGCCAAGTCGGAGTAGGGAGCAATCAGCCCCAGCATTTT
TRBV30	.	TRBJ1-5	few	CAWSVDRNQPQHF	TGTGCCTGGAGTGTCGACAGGAATCAGCCCCAGCATTTT
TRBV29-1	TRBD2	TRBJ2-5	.	CSPGLAGSGETQYF	TGCAGCCCGGGACTAGCGGGAAGCGGAGAGACCCAGTACTTC
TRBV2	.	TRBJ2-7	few	CASSRPTGGAGGEQYF	TGTGCCAGCAGCCGCCCGACAGGGGGCGCGGGGGGGGAGCAGTACTTC
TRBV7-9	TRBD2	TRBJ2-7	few	CASSLGLAGGNEQYF	TGTGCCAGCAGCTTAGGACTAGCGGGGGGGAACGAGCAGTACTTC
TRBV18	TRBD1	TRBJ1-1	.	CASSTDRAGFF	TGTGCCAGCTCAACGGACAGGGCGGGTTTCTTT
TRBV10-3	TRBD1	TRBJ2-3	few	CATTDRGSTDTQYF	TGTGCCACCACGGACAGGGGTAGCACAGATACGCAGTATTTT
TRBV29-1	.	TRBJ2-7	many	CSVEGGPYEQYF	TGCAGCGTTGAGGGGGGTCCCTACGAGCAGTACTTC
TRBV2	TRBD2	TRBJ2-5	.	CASSFSGLVGETQYF	TGTGCCAGCAGTTTCTCGGGACTAGTGGGAGAGACCCAGTACTTC
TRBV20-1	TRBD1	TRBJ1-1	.	CSASGQGWEAFF	TGCAGTGCATCGGGACAGGGTTGGGAAGCTTTCTTT
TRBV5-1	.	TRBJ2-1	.	CASIFGNEQFF	TGCGCCAGCATCTTCGGCAATGAGCAGTTCTTC
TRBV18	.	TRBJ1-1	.	CASSPRGGDLMNTEAFF	TGTGCCAGCTCACCTCGTGGAGGGGACCTTATGAACACTGAAGCTTTCTTT